These 5 T cell receptor beta chains share one sample of origin, sequenced in a study of blood T cell repertoires in COVID-19. Profiling relied on immunoSEQ multiplex PCR, and the TCRdb table lists in-frame clones only, not all of them. Counted here are over 55,000 clones, over 70% occurring once; the ten biggest clones make up 5% to 6%. Material: peripheral blood. The receptors stem from a man between 50 and 59 years old with active COVID-19.

The J gene is TRBJ2-2, the V gene TRBV2, with TRBD2 matching over 14 bases. V lost 8 bases and J lost 6; bases outside the gene matches: 2. The CDR3 is 14 residues long. Germline CDR1 is SNHLY and CDR2 is FYNNEI. CDR3 sequence (DNA): TGTGCCAGCCGGACTAGCGGGGGGCCCGGGGAGCTGTTTTTT. It encodes CASRTSGGPGELFF.

This clone was detected once. The chain uses TRBV6-5 and TRBJ2-4; TRBD2 matches at 10 bases. The germline CDR1 and CDR2 sequences are MNHEY and SVGAGI. CDR3 size: 14 residues. The trim removed 6 bases at V and 4 bases at J, leaving 3 bases unmatched. CDR3 DNA sequence: TGTGCCAGCAGCGAGACTAGCGGGAAAAACATTCAGTACTTC. Amino acid sequence: CASSETSGKNIQYF.

The J gene is TRBJ2-7, the V gene TRBV18; 7 nucleotides align to TRBD1. J lost 9 bases, V lost 3 bases, and 11 bases had no gene match. The CDR3 contains 14 residues. Germline V lookup: CDR1 KGHSH, CDR2 LQKENI. CDR3 coding DNA: TGTGCCAGCTCACCGCCACAGGGGTCCCACGGGCAGTACTTC. It yields the protein CASSPPQGSHGQYF.

V gene TRBV29-1 combines with J gene TRBJ2-7; TRBD2 matches at 9 bases. Trimming cost V 6 bases and J 0 bases; bases outside gene matches: 3. This CDR3 comprises 13 residues. CDR1 SQVTM and CDR2 ANQGSEA come from the germline V gene. The CDR3 nucleotides read TGCAGCGTGATTAGCGGGAGCTCCTACGAGCAGTACTTC. Residues: CSVISGSSYEQYF.

The V call is TRBV5-1, the J call TRBJ2-2, with D unresolved. Germline assignment: CDR1 SGHRS and CDR2 YFSETQ. Trimming shortened V by 0 bases and J by 0 bases, and 9 bases separated the two germline ends. The CDR3 extends over 16 amino acids. This CDR3 is CASSLVASSNTGELFF. In DNA form, the CDR3 reads TGCGCCAGCAGCTTGGTGGCCTCCTCGAACACCGGGGAGCTGTTTTTT.